Listed below are T cell receptor beta chains from one sample, sequenced in a study of a mutant IDH1 vaccine in newly diagnosed glioma. The antigens for these receptors are not known. Only in-frame clones appear in the TCRdb table, and some are missing; sequencing was by immunoSEQ multiplex PCR. The sample has over 30,000 clones, more than 80% seen once. Source: PBMCs, taken from a glioma patient whose treatment included an IDH1 peptide vaccine. The receptors come from a woman between 40 and 55 years old with glioma. The CDR3 runs from the conserved cysteine through the conserved F or W. D genes are given only for firm matches. Clone size is not always given. Where it is, it says once, few, many or a class for expanded clones.

>NA|TRBV11-2|NA|TRBJ1-1
TGTGCCAGCAGCTCCCAGGAGAACACTGAAGCTTTCTTT
CASSSQENTEAFF
>NA|TRBV4-2|NA|TRBJ2-3
TGTGCCAGCAGCCAGACTTTCACAGATACGCAGTATTTT
CASSQTFTDTQYF
>TRBD1|TRBV19|NA|TRBJ1-1
TGTGCCAGTAGTATGAGACAGGGAGGGACTGAAGCTTTCTTT
CASSMRQGGTEAFF
>NA|TRBV10-3|few|TRBJ2-3
TGTGCCATCAGTGAGTCATCCAGAACAGATACGCAGTATTTT
CAISESSRTDTQYF
>NA|TRBV6-6|NA|TRBJ1-5
TGTGCCAGCACCGACGGGAAAGTTAGCAATCAGCCCCAGCATTTT
CASTDGKVSNQPQHF
>TRBD1|TRBV7-2|NA|TRBJ1-2
TGTGCCAGCAGCAAGACAGGGGCAAACCCCTATGGCTACACCTTC
CASSKTGANPYGYTF
>NA|TRBV19|NA|TRBJ2-1
TGTGCCAGTCATCGCCGCAGGGGAGGGCACAATGAGCAGTTCTTC
CASHRRRGGHNEQFF
>NA|TRBV15|NA|TRBJ1-2
TGTGCCACCAGCAGAGATCGTCAAGGGGGAAGCGGAGGCTACACCTTC
CATSRDRQGGSGGYTF
>NA|TRBV21-1|NA|TRBJ2-5
TGTGCCAGCAGCAAAGCCCCGGGAGAAGAGACCCAGTACTTC
CASSKAPGEETQYF
>NA|TRBV6-5|once|TRBJ2-2
TGTGCCAGCAGTTACCGGGCAGGGTATGACGCCGGGGAGCTGTTTTTT
CASSYRAGYDAGELFF
>NA|TRBV25-1|NA|TRBJ2-1
TGTGCCAGCAGTGAATTAGGAGGGGGCAATGAGCAGTTCTTC
CASSELGGGNEQFF
>NA|TRBV30|NA|TRBJ2-5
TGTGCCTGGAGCCGGGCCCAACGGGAGACCCAGTACTTC
CAWSRAQRETQYF
>NA|TRBV19|NA|TRBJ2-7
TGTGCCACCGGAACAGGGATCGAGCAGTACTTC
CATGTGIEQYF
>TRBD1|TRBV5-1|few|TRBJ1-2
TGCGCCAGCAGCTTGTTTCCAGGGGGCGAGAATGGCTACACCTTC
CASSLFPGGENGYTF
>NA|TRBV7-2|NA|TRBJ2-7
TGTGCCAGCAGCTTAGGGTTGGCATATTCCTACGAGCAGTACTTC
CASSLGLAYSYEQYF
>NA|TRBV4-2|NA|TRBJ1-2
TGTGCCAGCAGCCAAGTGGACAGTTTC
CASSQVDSF
>NA|TRBV9|NA|TRBJ1-1
TGTGCCAGCAGCGTAGAAGGCAGGGTGAACACTGAAGCTTTCTTT
CASSVEGRVNTEAFF
>NA|TRBV19|few|TRBJ1-2
TGTGCCAGTAGTATTGGAACAGGGAACTCCTATGGCTACACCTTC
CASSIGTGNSYGYTF
>NA|TRBV15|NA|TRBJ2-1
TGTGCCACCAGCATAGCGAGCTCCTACAATGAGCAGTTCTTC
CATSIASSYNEQFF